This entry lists 29 T cell receptor beta chains sequenced from one sample in a study of cytomegalovirus exposure and HLA in healthy donors. The PCR contained 60 Vbeta and 13 Jbeta primers. Using immunoSEQ multiplex PCR, the repertoire was profiled, and TCRdb retains in-frame clones only, with some absent. Of approximately 190,000 clones in the sample, about 80% were seen once. Material: PBMCs. The receptors come from a woman aged 30 to 39 in good health and CMV-seropositive.

This clone was seen just once. The chain has TRBV7-9 and TRBJ1-1, with TRBD1 matching over 8 bases. Germline CDR1 and CDR2: SEHNR and FQNEAQ (reference sequence). The CDR3 extends over 14 amino acids. After removal of 5 bases from V and 4 bases from J, the junction contained 6 bases not matched to a gene. CDR3 nucleotide sequence: TGTGCCAGCAGCGGACAGGGTGACGGCACTGAAGCTTTCTTT. Residues: CASSGQGDGTEAFF. The full variable domain, rest sourced from reference TRBV7-9 and TRBJ1-1, is DTGVSQNPRHKITKRGQNVTFRCDPISEHNRLYWYRQTLGQGPEFLTYFQNEAQLEKSRLLSDRFSAERPKGSFSTLEIQRTEQGDSAMYLCASSGQGDGTEAFFGQGTRLTVV.

This chain links TRBV28 with TRBJ1-3; the D gene is possibly TRBD1 (5 bases). CDR1 is MDHEN and CDR2 is SYDVKM in the germline V gene. The CDR3 loop spans 13 amino acids. V lost 4 bases and J lost 1, with 5 bases in between. The CDR3 region is CASSSGSGNTIYF. Here the CDR3 DNA reads TGTGCCAGCAGTTCAGGGTCTGGAAACACCATATATTTT.

This clone was observed a handful of times. This rearrangement joins TRBV7-3 to TRBJ2-2; 13 nucleotides align to TRBD2. The CDR3 is 16 amino acids. Trimming cost V 5 bases and J 1 base; bases outside gene matches: 1. Germline-derived CDR1 and CDR2 are SGHTA and FQGTGA. CDR3 coding DNA: TGTGCCAGCAGCCGACTAGCGGGAGGGAACACCGGGGAGCTGTTTTTT. Amino acids: CASSRLAGGNTGELFF.

The CDR3 DNA sequence: TGTGCCACCAGCAGAGACAGGGGGCTGCGAAATTCACCCCTCCACTTT. Encoded protein: CATSRDRGLRNSPLHF. J is TRBJ1-6 and V is TRBV15; the match to TRBD1 covers 8 bases. V gave up 0 bases and J gave up 7 bases; unmatched junction bases: 5. The CDR3 contains 16 residues. Germline CDR1 and CDR2: LNHNV and YYDKDF (reference sequence).

A few counts support this clone. The genes are TRBV25-1 and TRBJ2-2; 7 bases fit TRBD2. CDR1 is MGHDK and CDR2 is SYGVNS in the germline V gene. The CDR3 is 17 residues long. The trim removed 6 bases at V and 4 bases at J, leaving 14 bases unmatched. CDR3: CASSPPRAGTITGELFF. The CDR3 region has the DNA TGTGCCAGCAGCCCGCCGAGGGCAGGGACTATCACCGGGGAGCTGTTTTTT.

This chain connects TRBV6-1 to TRBJ2-1; D perhaps matches TRBD2 (6 bases). Germline-derived CDR1 and CDR2 are MNHNS and SASEGT. CDR3 size: 15 residues. V was cut by 6 bases and J by 0 bases, with 12 bases left in between. The chain's CDR3 is CASRIAVSSYNEQFF. As DNA, the CDR3 is TGTGCCAGCAGGATAGCGGTTAGCTCCTACAATGAGCAGTTCTTC.

The rearrangement joins TRBV30 to TRBJ1-5, with D tentatively TRBD1 (6 bases). CDR1 and CDR2 (germline): GTSNPN, SVGIG (reference sequence). The V end was cut by 4 bases, the J end by 5 bases, with 12 bases between. The CDR3 totals 13 residues. CDR3 bases: TGTGCCTGGAACACAGGGAACGATCAGCCCCAGCATTTT. Its translation is CAWNTGNDQPQHF.

J is TRBJ2-5 and V is TRBV5-5, with D possibly matching TRBD2 (5 bases). This CDR3 region has 16 residues. The germline V and J ends were trimmed by 2 bases and 4 bases, with 18 bases remaining between them. CDR1 is SGHKS and CDR2 is YYEKEE in the germline V gene (reference sequence). Here the CDR3 reads CASSFRSSRSGETQYF. In DNA form, the CDR3 reads TGTGCCAGCAGCTTCAGGTCTAGCCGGAGCGGAGAGACCCAGTACTTC.

J is TRBJ1-2 and V is TRBV6-5; 9 bases fit TRBD1. In germline, CDR1 is MNHEY, CDR2 SVGAGI. Trimming cost V 2 bases and J 7 bases; bases outside gene matches: 5. This CDR3 is built from 14 residues. CDR3 sequence: CASSYLHRGLGYTF. The DNA of the CDR3 is TGTGCCAGCAGTTACCTCCACAGGGGGCTTGGCTACACCTTC.

CDR3 in DNA: TGTGCCAGCAGTGCCGGGACAAAGAACACTGAAGCTTTCTTT. It specifies CASSAGTKNTEAFF. This sequence joins TRBV28 and TRBJ1-1; D might be TRBD1 (6 bases). With 5 bases removed from V and 1 base from J, the gap between germline ends came to 11 bases. The length of the CDR3 is 14 residues. From germline, CDR1 is MDHEN and CDR2 SYDVKM.

The chain links TRBV29-1 to TRBJ1-1, with no clear D. This CDR3 has 14 amino acids. Trimming pared 6 bases from V and 1 base from J, leaving 15 bases between. The germline gives CDR1 SQVTM, CDR2 ANQGSEA. CDR3 protein: CSVPSSGQNTEAFF. The CDR3 coding sequence is TGCAGCGTGCCCTCGTCAGGCCAGAACACTGAAGCTTTCTTT.

The V call is TRBV11-3, the J call TRBJ2-1, with TRBD1 matching over 11 bases. This CDR3 is built from 16 residues. Losses at the gene ends were 5 bases for V and 6 bases for J; bases not matched to a gene: 9. The germline V gene encodes CDR1 SGHNT and CDR2 YENEEA. In DNA form, the CDR3 reads TGTGCCAGCAGCCCGCGGACAGGGGGCGCCGGCAATGAGCAGTTCTTC. Translated: CASSPRTGGAGNEQFF.

The chain is built from TRBV2 and TRBJ1-3; the match to TRBD1 covers 7 bases. The germline V gene encodes CDR1 SNHLY and CDR2 FYNNEI. The CDR3 sequence is 17 residues long. J lost 4 bases, V lost 4 bases, and 13 bases had no gene match. CDR3 nucleotide sequence: TGTGCCAGCAGTGTCGTGGGCAGGGGGACTTCGGGAAACACCATATATTTT. It encodes CASSVVGRGTSGNTIYF.

The V gene is TRBV30, the J gene TRBJ2-3; D is perhaps TRBD1 (5 bases). CDR3 length: 13 amino acids. Germline CDR1 reads GTSNPN; CDR2 reads SVGIG (reference sequence). The V and J ends lost 0 bases and 6 bases respectively, with 10 bases between them. The chain's CDR3 is CAWSVAGRDTQYF. The CDR3 DNA reads TGTGCCTGGAGTGTGGCAGGGCGCGATACGCAGTATTTT.

The V and J genes are TRBV19 and TRBJ1-1; 7 bases line up with TRBD1. Trimming removed 3 bases from V and 9 bases from J; junction bases left unmatched: 16. Germline CDR1 and CDR2: LNHDA and SQIVND (reference sequence). This CDR3 is built from 16 residues. In DNA, the CDR3 is TGTGCCAGTAGTATGGGGATAGGCAGGGGGATCAGACAAGCTTTCTTT. It translates to CASSMGIGRGIRQAFF.

V and J are TRBV7-9 and TRBJ1-1; TRBD1 is a possible D gene (5 bases). With 1 base removed from V and 1 base from J, the gap between germline ends came to 7 bases. CDR1 and CDR2 (germline): SEHNR, FQNEAQ (reference sequence). The CDR3 sequence is 14 residues long. The CDR3 reads CASSLVTENTEAFF. CDR3 sequence (DNA): TGTGCCAGCAGCTTAGTGACAGAGAACACTGAAGCTTTCTTT.

On this clone: Distinct nucleotide sequences in the sample also encode this CDR3. This chain joins TRBV5-1 and TRBJ2-3; D is ambiguous. Deletions cut 2 bases from V and 2 bases from J, with 9 bases between. Germline CDR1 is SGHRS and CDR2 is YFSETQ. The CDR3 totals 14 residues. The CDR3 here is CASSLAQDTDTQYF. The CDR3 coding sequence is TGCGCCAGCAGCTTAGCCCAGGACACAGATACGCAGTATTTT.

The chain combines TRBV5-6 with TRBJ2-5; D remains unclear. The CDR3 sequence is 17 residues long. V dropped 4 bases and J dropped 1 base, with 20 bases sitting between them. From germline, CDR1 is SGHDT and CDR2 YYEEEE. CDR3 amino acids: CASSLSLMAEPQETQYF. The CDR3 nucleotides read TGTGCCAGCAGCCTCTCTCTTATGGCGGAGCCCCAAGAGACCCAGTACTTC.

The table lists this clone with a few counts. This rearrangement joins TRBV5-1 to TRBJ2-1; tentative D call: TRBD1 (6 bases). Trimming stripped 3 bases from V and 7 bases from J, with 8 bases between. The CDR3 is made up of 12 amino acids. In germline, CDR1 is SGHRS, CDR2 YFSETQ. The CDR3 reads CASSSQGNEQFF. The CDR3 DNA sequence: TGCGCCAGCAGCTCACAGGGAAATGAGCAGTTCTTC.

The table lists this clone with a few counts. The chain has TRBV10-3 and TRBJ1-5, with 7 bases identical to TRBD1. Germline V gene sequence: CDR1 ENHRY, CDR2 SYGVKD. Trimming took 3 bases from V and 1 from J; bases not matched to a gene: 6. The CDR3 is made up of 16 amino acids. CDR3 in amino acids: CAISDPGQTSNQPQHF. The CDR3 region has the DNA TGTGCCATCAGTGACCCGGGACAGACCAGCAATCAGCCCCAGCATTTT.

CDR3 residues: CASSPGQLNTEAFF. In DNA, the CDR3 is TGTGCCAGTAGTCCAGGACAGTTGAACACTGAAGCTTTCTTT. The rearrangement joins TRBV19 to TRBJ1-1; possible D gene TRBD1, 6 bases. The V gene's germline CDR1 is LNHDA and CDR2 SQIVND (reference sequence). V was trimmed by 5 bases and J by 0 bases, leaving 10 bases between them. The CDR3 contains 14 residues.

In this sample, this clone turned up a few times. The J gene is TRBJ2-5, the V gene TRBV29-1; 9 bases are shared with TRBD1. Looked up from germline, CDR1 is SQVTM and CDR2 is ANQGSEA. The CDR3 totals 12 residues. Trimming at V came to 4 bases and at J to 14 bases, leaving 11 bases not matched to a gene. The chain's CDR3 is CSVVGPDRGEYF. The CDR3 DNA reads as TGCAGCGTTGTTGGGCCGGACAGGGGAGAATACTTC.

V and J are TRBV11-2 and TRBJ1-2; possibly TRBD1 for D (5 bases). Germline lookup yields CDR1 SGHAT and CDR2 FQNNGV. Trimming left V 1 base short and J 8 bases short, with 26 bases between. The CDR3 contains 18 residues. This CDR3 reads CASSLAGGLLPTTVGYTF. CDR3 nucleotide sequence: TGTGCCAGCAGCTTAGCGGGGGGACTCCTCCCGACTACCGTGGGCTACACCTTC.

This chain links TRBV15 with TRBJ1-2; a possible D gene is TRBD1 (5 bases). The germline gives CDR1 LNHNV, CDR2 YYDKDF (reference sequence). With 0 bases removed from V and 4 bases from J, the gap between germline ends came to 21 bases. This CDR3 spans 18 amino acids. The CDR3 protein is CATSRDLFGRGQFYGYTF. Written as DNA, the CDR3 is TGTGCCACCAGCAGAGATTTGTTCGGAAGGGGTCAATTCTATGGCTACACCTTC.

This clone was found once. The V call is TRBV5-1, the J call TRBJ2-1; 7 nucleotides agree with TRBD2. Trimming removed 0 bases from V and 8 bases from J; junction bases left unmatched: 8. The germline V gene has CDR1 SGHRS and CDR2 YFSETQ. The CDR3 runs to 15 residues. CDR3 in amino acids: CASSLGPSGYDEQFF. The CDR3 coding sequence is TGCGCCAGCAGCTTGGGACCTAGCGGTTACGATGAGCAGTTCTTC.

V usage is TRBV9 and J usage is TRBJ2-3, with D maybe TRBD1 (5 bases). Trimming shortened V by 0 bases and J by 0 bases, and 5 bases separated the two germline ends. CDR3 size: 14 residues. Germline values: CDR1 SGDLS, CDR2 YYNGEE. The CDR3 spells CASSVEGSTDTQYF. The CDR3 bases are TGTGCCAGCAGCGTAGAGGGGAGCACAGATACGCAGTATTTT. The entire variable domain, with the rest obtained from reference TRBV9 and TRBJ2-3, is as follows: DSGVTQTPKHLITATGQRVTLRCSPRSGDLSVYWYQQSLDQGLQFLIQYYNGEERAKGNILERFSAQQFPDLHSELNLSSLELGDSALYFCASSVEGSTDTQYFGPGTRLTVL.

The chain uses TRBV7-2 and TRBJ2-7; 7 bases fit TRBD2. CDR1 and CDR2 (germline): SGHTA, FQGNSA. With 5 bases clipped from V and 7 bases from J, the junction kept 2 bases outside the gene matches. This CDR3 is built from 11 residues. CDR3 amino acids: CASSPAGEQYF. Written as DNA, the CDR3 is TGTGCCAGCAGCCCAGCGGGGGAGCAGTACTTC.

V and J are TRBV7-9 and TRBJ1-2, with D uncertain. V shed 1 base and J shed 7 bases, with 10 bases lying between them. CDR1 is SEHNR and CDR2 is FQNEAQ in the germline V gene (reference sequence). The CDR3 totals 13 residues. In DNA form, the CDR3 reads TGTGCCAGCAGCTTAGACGAGGCCATTGGCTACACCTTC. Translated, it gives CASSLDEAIGYTF.

The chain is built from TRBV7-8 and TRBJ1-5; D gene uncertain. Looked up from germline, CDR1 is SGHVS and CDR2 is FQNEAQ. Trimming removed 4 bases from V and 3 bases from J, with 13 bases in between. This CDR3 is built from 15 residues. This CDR3 reads CASSSPETDNQPQHF. In DNA, the CDR3 is TGTGCCAGCAGCTCCCCGGAGACTGACAATCAGCCCCAGCATTTT.